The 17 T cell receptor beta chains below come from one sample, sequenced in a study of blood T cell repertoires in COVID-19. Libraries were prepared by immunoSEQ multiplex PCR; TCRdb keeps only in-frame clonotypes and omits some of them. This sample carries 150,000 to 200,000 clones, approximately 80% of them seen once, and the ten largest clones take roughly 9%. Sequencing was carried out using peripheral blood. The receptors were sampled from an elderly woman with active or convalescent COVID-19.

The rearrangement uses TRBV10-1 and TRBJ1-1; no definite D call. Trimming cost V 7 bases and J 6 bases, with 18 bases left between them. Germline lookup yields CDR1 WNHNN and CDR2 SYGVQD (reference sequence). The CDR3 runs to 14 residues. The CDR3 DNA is TGCGCCAGCAATGGGAGAATCCCTACGGCTGAAGCTTTCTTT. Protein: CASNGRIPTAEAFF.

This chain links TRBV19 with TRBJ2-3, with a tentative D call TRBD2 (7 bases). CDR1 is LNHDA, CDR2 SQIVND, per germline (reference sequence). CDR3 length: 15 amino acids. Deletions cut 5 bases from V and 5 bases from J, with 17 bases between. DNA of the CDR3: TGTGCCAGTAGTGAATCGGGGGGCCCAGGAGATACGCAGTATTTT. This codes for CASSESGGPGDTQYF.

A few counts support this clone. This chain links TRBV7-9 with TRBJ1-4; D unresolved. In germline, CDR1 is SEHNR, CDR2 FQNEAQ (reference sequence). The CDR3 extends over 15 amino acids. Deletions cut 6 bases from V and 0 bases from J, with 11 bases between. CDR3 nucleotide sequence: TGTGCCAGCAGTTCCGACGGGGCAACTAATGAAAAACTGTTTTTT. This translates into CASSSDGATNEKLFF.

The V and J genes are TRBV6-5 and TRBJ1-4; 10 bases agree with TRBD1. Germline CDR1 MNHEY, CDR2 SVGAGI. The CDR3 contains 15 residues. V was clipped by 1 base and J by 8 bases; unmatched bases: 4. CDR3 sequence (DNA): TGTGCCAGCAGTTACTTCGGGACAGGGGACGAAAAACTGTTTTTT. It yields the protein CASSYFGTGDEKLFF.

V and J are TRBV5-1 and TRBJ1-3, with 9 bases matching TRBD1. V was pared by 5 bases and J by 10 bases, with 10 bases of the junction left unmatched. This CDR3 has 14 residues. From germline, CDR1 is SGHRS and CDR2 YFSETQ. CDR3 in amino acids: CASSRQGVGTTIYF. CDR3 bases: TGCGCCAGCAGTCGACAGGGGGTGGGAACGACCATATATTTT.

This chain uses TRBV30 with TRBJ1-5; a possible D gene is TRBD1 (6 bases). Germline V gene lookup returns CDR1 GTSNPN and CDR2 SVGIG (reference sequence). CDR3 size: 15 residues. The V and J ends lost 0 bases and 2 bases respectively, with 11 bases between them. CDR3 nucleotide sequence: TGTGCCTGGAGTGTACAGGGTGACGGCAATCAGCCCCAGCATTTT. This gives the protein CAWSVQGDGNQPQHF.

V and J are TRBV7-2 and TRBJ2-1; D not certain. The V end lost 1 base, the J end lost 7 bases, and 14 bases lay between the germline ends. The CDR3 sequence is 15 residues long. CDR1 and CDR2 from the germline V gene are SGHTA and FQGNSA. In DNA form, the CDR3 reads TGTGCCAGCAGCTTAGAAGCCTGGCCGGGTAATGAGCAGTTCTTC. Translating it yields CASSLEAWPGNEQFF. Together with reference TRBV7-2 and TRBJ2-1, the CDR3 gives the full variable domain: GAGVSQSPSNKVTEKGKDVELRCDPISGHTALYWYRQSLGQGLEFLIYFQGNSAPDKSGLPSDRFSAERTGGSVSTLTIQRTQQEDSAVYLCASSLEAWPGNEQFFGPGTRLTVL.

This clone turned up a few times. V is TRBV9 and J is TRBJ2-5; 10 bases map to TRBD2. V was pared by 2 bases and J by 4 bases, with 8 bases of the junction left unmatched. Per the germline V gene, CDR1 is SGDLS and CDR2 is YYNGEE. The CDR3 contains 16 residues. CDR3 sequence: CASSVSGGGTSETQYF. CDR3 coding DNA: TGTGCCAGCAGCGTCAGCGGGGGGGGGACGTCAGAGACCCAGTACTTC.

The CDR3 loop reads CASSSPITPTGGWNTEAFF. Written as DNA, the CDR3 is TGTGCCAGCAGCTCCCCAATAACACCGACAGGGGGTTGGAACACTGAAGCTTTCTTT. The J gene is TRBJ1-1, the V gene TRBV11-2, with 9 bases matching TRBD1. Germline trimming cut 4 bases from V and 1 base from J; bases unmatched to any gene: 16. Per germline, CDR1 SGHAT and CDR2 FQNNGV. This CDR3 spans 19 amino acids.

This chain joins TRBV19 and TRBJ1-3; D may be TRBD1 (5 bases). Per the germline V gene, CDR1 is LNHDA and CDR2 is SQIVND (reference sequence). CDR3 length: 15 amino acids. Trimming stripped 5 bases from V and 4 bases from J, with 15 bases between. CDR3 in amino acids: CASSPHRTPGNTIYF. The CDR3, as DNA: TGTGCCAGTAGTCCTCATAGGACACCCGGAAACACCATATATTTT.

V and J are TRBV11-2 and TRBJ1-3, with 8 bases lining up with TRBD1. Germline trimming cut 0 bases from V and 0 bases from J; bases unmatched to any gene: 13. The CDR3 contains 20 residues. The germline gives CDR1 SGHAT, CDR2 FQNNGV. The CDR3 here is CASSLDAGTGTLSSGNTIYF. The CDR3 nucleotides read TGTGCCAGCAGCTTAGATGCCGGGACAGGAACTCTTTCCTCTGGAAACACCATATATTTT.

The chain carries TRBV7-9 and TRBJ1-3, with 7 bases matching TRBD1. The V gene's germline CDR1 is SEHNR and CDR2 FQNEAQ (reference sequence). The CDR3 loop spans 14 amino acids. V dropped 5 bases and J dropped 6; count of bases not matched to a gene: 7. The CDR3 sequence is CASSPTGNANTIYF. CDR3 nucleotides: TGTGCCAGCAGCCCGACAGGGAACGCAAACACCATATATTTT.

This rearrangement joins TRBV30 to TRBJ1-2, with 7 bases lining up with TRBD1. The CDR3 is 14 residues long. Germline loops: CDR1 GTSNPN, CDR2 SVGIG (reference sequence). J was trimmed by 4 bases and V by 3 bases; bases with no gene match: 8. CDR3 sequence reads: CAWSPRGFFYGYTF. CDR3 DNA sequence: TGTGCCTGGAGCCCCAGGGGGTTTTTCTATGGCTACACCTTC.

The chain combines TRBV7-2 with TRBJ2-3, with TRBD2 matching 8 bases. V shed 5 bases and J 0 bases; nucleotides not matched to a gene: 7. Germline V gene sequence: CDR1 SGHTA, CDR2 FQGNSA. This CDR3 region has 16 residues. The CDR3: CASSIDSGASTDTQYF. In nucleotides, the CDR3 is TGTGCCAGCAGCATAGATAGCGGGGCAAGCACAGATACGCAGTATTTT.

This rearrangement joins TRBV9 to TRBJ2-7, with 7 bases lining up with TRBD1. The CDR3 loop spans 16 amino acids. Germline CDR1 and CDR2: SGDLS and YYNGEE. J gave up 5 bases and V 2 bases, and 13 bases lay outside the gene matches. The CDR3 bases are TGTGCCAGCAGCGTGGGGCCGGGACAGAGACAAGACGAGCAGTACTTC. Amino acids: CASSVGPGQRQDEQYF.

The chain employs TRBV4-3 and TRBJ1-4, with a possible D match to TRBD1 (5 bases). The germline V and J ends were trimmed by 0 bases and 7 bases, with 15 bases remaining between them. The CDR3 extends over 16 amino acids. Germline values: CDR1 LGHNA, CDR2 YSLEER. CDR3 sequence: CASSQDRGVGFEKLFF. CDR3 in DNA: TGCGCCAGCAGCCAAGATCGGGGGGTTGGGTTTGAAAAACTGTTTTTT.

The CDR3 DNA sequence: TGTGCCAGCAGCTTACAGACAGGCTATAATGAAAAACTGTTTTTT. It encodes CASSLQTGYNEKLFF. The chain carries TRBV5-6 and TRBJ1-4, with D maybe TRBD1 (6 bases). Germline-derived CDR1 and CDR2 are SGHDT and YYEEEE. The CDR3 has 15 residues. Trimming left V 2 bases short and J 4 bases short, with 12 bases between.